A selection of T cell receptor beta chains follows, all from one sample in a study of early T cells in non-severe SARS-CoV-2 infection. TCRdb re-called the 5' RACE reads with MiXCR, one entry per CDR3 protein. Of some 40,000 distinct CDR3 sequences in the sample, 9.5% to 15% were seen once. Sequenced: whole blood. The source of these receptors is an adult who was a healthcare worker with PCR-confirmed SARS-CoV-2 infection or an uninfected control (not recorded which). CDR3s include the opening cysteine and the closing phenylalanine or tryptophan. Each record gives: V gene, clone size, D gene, J gene, CDR3 DNA, CDR3 protein. D genes are given only for firm matches. Clone size, where shown, is once, few, many, or a class for clones that have expanded.

v_call: TRBV28; clone_size: few; d_call: TRBD1; j_call: TRBJ2-5; cdr3_nt: TGTGCCAGCAGCTCTGACAGGGTCCGTGGAACCCAGTACTTC; cdr3_aa: CASSSDRVRGTQYF
v_call: TRBV7-9; clone_size: few; d_call: NA; j_call: TRBJ2-3; cdr3_nt: TGTGCCAGCAGCTCGAACAGGGAGGATACGCAGTATTTT; cdr3_aa: CASSSNREDTQYF
v_call: TRBV28; clone_size: few; d_call: NA; j_call: TRBJ1-5; cdr3_nt: TGTGCCAGCAGTTTGCTGCATCAGCCCCAGCATTTT; cdr3_aa: CASSLLHQPQHF
v_call: TRBV11-2; clone_size: NA; d_call: TRBD1; j_call: TRBJ2-5; cdr3_nt: TGTGCCAGCAGCTCAAGCCTCCAGGACAGGGGTGAGACCCAGTACTTC; cdr3_aa: CASSSSLQDRGETQYF
v_call: TRBV5-6; clone_size: NA; d_call: TRBD2; j_call: TRBJ2-7; cdr3_nt: TGTGCCAGCAGCTTGGCCCTAGCGGGAGGCAAGCAGTACTTC; cdr3_aa: CASSLALAGGKQYF
v_call: TRBV12-3/TRBV12-4; clone_size: NA; d_call: NA; j_call: TRBJ1-2; cdr3_nt: TGTGCCAGCAGCTCCGACACTAACTATGGCTACACCTTC; cdr3_aa: CASSSDTNYGYTF
v_call: TRBV29-1; clone_size: few; d_call: TRBD2; j_call: TRBJ2-3; cdr3_nt: TGCAGCGTTGTCAAGTTAAGCGGGAGGATGACAGATACGCAGTATTTT; cdr3_aa: CSVVKLSGRMTDTQYF
v_call: TRBV20-1; clone_size: NA; d_call: TRBD2; j_call: TRBJ2-7; cdr3_nt: TGCAGTGCTAGAGACGTACTAGCGGGAGGGCCCGAGCAGTACTTC; cdr3_aa: CSARDVLAGGPEQYF
v_call: TRBV14; clone_size: medium-sized; d_call: TRBD2; j_call: TRBJ2-7; cdr3_nt: TGTGCCAGCAGCCCCTCGGGAGGGGGCTCCTACGAGCAGTACTTC; cdr3_aa: CASSPSGGGSYEQYF
v_call: TRBV5-1; clone_size: few; d_call: NA; j_call: TRBJ2-3; cdr3_nt: TGCGCCAGCAGCTCCGGGAGTGCAGATACGCAGTATTTT; cdr3_aa: CASSSGSADTQYF
v_call: TRBV28; clone_size: many; d_call: TRBD1; j_call: TRBJ2-3; cdr3_nt: TGTGCCAGCAGTTTGGGGACAGGGGGCACAGATACGCAGTATTTT; cdr3_aa: CASSLGTGGTDTQYF
v_call: TRBV6-5; clone_size: NA; d_call: NA; j_call: TRBJ2-2; cdr3_nt: TGTGCCAGCTCGGGAGTGACATCGAACGCCGGGGAGCTGTTTTTT; cdr3_aa: CASSGVTSNAGELFF
v_call: TRBV28; clone_size: many; d_call: NA; j_call: TRBJ2-3; cdr3_nt: TGTGCCAGCAGTTCCGGGGGCGAGTCGGATACGCAGTATTTT; cdr3_aa: CASSSGGESDTQYF
v_call: TRBV4-3; clone_size: few; d_call: NA; j_call: TRBJ2-1; cdr3_nt: TGCGCCAGCAGCCACGGGGAAGGCCTAATGCTAGAGCAGTTCTTC; cdr3_aa: CASSHGEGLMLEQFF
v_call: TRBV28; clone_size: few; d_call: NA; j_call: TRBJ1-2; cdr3_nt: TGTGCCAGCAGGGAGACGACGGGGTATGGCTACACCTTC; cdr3_aa: CASRETTGYGYTF
v_call: TRBV18; clone_size: NA; d_call: NA; j_call: TRBJ1-2; cdr3_nt: TGTGCCAGCTCAGCAAGCCCGACAGGCGGCTACACCTTC; cdr3_aa: CASSASPTGGYTF
v_call: TRBV11-2; clone_size: many; d_call: NA; j_call: TRBJ2-1; cdr3_nt: TGTGCCAGCAGCACGAGATGGGACCTACAGAGCTCCTACAATGAGCAGTTCTTC; cdr3_aa: CASSTRWDLQSSYNEQFF
v_call: TRBV6-5; clone_size: NA; d_call: NA; j_call: TRBJ1-2; cdr3_nt: TGTGCCAGCAGTCCCCAGGGAACCGCTAACTATGGCTACACCTTC; cdr3_aa: CASSPQGTANYGYTF
v_call: TRBV4-1; clone_size: NA; d_call: NA; j_call: TRBJ1-1; cdr3_nt: TGCGCCAGCAGCCAATCGGCAGAGGCTGAAGCTTTCTTT; cdr3_aa: CASSQSAEAEAFF
v_call: TRBV6-5; clone_size: many; d_call: NA; j_call: TRBJ2-1; cdr3_nt: TGTGCCAGCAGTACCGACCGGGCCTACAATGAGCAGTTCTTC; cdr3_aa: CASSTDRAYNEQFF
v_call: TRBV29-1; clone_size: NA; d_call: NA; j_call: TRBJ2-2; cdr3_nt: TGCAGCGTTGGAGGCACCGGGGAGCTGTTTTTT; cdr3_aa: CSVGGTGELFF
v_call: TRBV6-6; clone_size: many; d_call: NA; j_call: TRBJ1-5; cdr3_nt: TGTGCCAGCAGTTACACGATCTCGGCCCGTAGGGGTCGGGATAGCAATCAGCCCCAGCATTTT; cdr3_aa: CASSYTISARRGRDSNQPQHF
v_call: TRBV2; clone_size: few; d_call: NA; j_call: TRBJ2-4; cdr3_nt: TGTGCCAGCAGGGTGCGGATGGGGCAAAAAAACATTCAGTACTTC; cdr3_aa: CASRVRMGQKNIQYF
v_call: TRBV5-1; clone_size: NA; d_call: NA; j_call: TRBJ2-7; cdr3_nt: TGCGCCAGCAGCTGGGAGGACGAGCAGTACTTC; cdr3_aa: CASSWEDEQYF
v_call: TRBV6-5; clone_size: many; d_call: TRBD1; j_call: TRBJ2-3; cdr3_nt: TGTGCCAGCAGTTACTCAGGGACAGCCTCCACAGATACGCAGTATTTT; cdr3_aa: CASSYSGTASTDTQYF
v_call: TRBV20-1; clone_size: many; d_call: TRBD1; j_call: TRBJ1-1; cdr3_nt: TGCAGTGGCCGCCCAGGACAGGGGACGGGCACTGAAGCTTTCTTT; cdr3_aa: CSGRPGQGTGTEAFF